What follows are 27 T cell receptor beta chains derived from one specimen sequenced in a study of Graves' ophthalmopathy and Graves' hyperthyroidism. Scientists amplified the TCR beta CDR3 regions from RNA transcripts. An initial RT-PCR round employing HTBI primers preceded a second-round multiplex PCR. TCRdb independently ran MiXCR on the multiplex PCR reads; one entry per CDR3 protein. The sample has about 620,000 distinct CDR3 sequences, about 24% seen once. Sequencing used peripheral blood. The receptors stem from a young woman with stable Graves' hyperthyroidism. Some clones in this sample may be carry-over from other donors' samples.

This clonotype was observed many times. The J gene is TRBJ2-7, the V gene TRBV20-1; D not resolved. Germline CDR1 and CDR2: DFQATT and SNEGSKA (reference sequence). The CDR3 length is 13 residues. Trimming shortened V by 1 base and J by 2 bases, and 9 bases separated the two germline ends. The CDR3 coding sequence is TGCAGTGCTAGAGTTGTGTATCCCTACGAGCAGTACTTC. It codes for CSARVVYPYEQYF.

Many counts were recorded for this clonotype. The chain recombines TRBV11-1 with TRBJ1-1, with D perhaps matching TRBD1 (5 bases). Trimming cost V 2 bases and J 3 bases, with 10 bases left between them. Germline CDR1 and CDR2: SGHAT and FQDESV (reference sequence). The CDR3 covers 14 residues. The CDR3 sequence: CASSLRGRDTEAFF. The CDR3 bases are TGTGCCAGCAGCTTACGGGGGAGGGACACTGAAGCTTTCTTT.

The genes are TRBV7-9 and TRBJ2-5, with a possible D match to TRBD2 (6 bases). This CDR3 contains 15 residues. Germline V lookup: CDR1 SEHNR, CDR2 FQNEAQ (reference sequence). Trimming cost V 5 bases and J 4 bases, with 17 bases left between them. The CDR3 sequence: CASSPFRGGGETQYF. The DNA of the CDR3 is TGTGCCAGCAGCCCGTTCCGGGGAGGAGGAGAGACCCAGTACTTC.

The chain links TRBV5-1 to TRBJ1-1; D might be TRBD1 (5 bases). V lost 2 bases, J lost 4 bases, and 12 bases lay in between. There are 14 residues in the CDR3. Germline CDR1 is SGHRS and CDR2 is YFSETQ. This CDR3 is CASSFGGEGTEAFF. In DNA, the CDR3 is TGCGCCAGCAGCTTTGGGGGGGAAGGCACTGAAGCTTTCTTT.

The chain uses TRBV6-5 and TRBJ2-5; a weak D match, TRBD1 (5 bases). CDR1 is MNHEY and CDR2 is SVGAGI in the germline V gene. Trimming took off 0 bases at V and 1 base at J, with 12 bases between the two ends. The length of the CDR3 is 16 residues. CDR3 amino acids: CASSYSSHRSQETQYF. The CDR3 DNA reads TGTGCCAGCAGTTACTCGAGTCACAGGTCCCAAGAGACCCAGTACTTC.

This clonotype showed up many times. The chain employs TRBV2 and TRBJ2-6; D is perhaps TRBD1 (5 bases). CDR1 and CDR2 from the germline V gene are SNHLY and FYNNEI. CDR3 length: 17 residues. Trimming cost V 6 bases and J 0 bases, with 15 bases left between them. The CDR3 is CASSDRGRISGANVLTF. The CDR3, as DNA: TGTGCCAGCAGCGATAGGGGCAGGATCTCTGGGGCCAACGTCCTGACTTTC.

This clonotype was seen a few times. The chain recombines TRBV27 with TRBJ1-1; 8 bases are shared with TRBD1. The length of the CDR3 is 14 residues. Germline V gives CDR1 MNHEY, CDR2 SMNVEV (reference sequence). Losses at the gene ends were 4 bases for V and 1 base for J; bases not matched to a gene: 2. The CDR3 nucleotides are TGTGCCAGCAGTTGGACAGGGACGAACACTGAAGCTTTCTTT. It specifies CASSWTGTNTEAFF.

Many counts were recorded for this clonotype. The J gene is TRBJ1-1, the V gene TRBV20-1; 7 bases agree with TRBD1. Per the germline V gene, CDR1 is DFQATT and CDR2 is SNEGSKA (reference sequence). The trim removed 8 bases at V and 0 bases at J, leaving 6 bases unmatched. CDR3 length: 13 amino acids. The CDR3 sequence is CSNGGQLNTEAFF. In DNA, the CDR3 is TGCAGTAATGGGGGACAGTTGAACACTGAAGCTTTCTTT.

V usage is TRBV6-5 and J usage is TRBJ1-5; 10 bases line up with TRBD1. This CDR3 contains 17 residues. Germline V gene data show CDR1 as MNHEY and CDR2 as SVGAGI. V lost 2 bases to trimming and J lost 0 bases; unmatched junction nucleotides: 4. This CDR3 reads CASSYRTGGFSNQPQHF. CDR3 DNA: TGTGCCAGCAGTTACAGGACAGGGGGGTTTAGCAATCAGCCCCAGCATTTT.

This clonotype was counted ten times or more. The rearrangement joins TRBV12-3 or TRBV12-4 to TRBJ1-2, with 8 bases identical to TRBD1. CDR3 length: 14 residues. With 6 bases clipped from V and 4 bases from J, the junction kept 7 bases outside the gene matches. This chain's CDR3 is CASRTGALTYGYTF. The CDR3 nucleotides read TGTGCCAGCAGGACAGGGGCACTGACCTATGGCTACACCTTC.

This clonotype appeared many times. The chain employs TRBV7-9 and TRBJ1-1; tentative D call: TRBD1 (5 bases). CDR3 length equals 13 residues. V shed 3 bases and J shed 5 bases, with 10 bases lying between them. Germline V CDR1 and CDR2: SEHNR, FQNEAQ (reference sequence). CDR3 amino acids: CASSFRDQTEAFF. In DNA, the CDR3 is TGTGCCAGCAGCTTCAGGGATCAGACTGAAGCTTTCTTT.

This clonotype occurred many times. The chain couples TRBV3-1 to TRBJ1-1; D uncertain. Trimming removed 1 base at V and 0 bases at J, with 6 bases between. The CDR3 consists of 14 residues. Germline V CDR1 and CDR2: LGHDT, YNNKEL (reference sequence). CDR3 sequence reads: CASSQGVMNTEAFF. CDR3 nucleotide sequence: TGTGCCAGCAGCCAAGGGGTAATGAACACTGAAGCTTTCTTT. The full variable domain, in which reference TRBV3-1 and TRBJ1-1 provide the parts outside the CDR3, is DTAVSQTPKYLVTQMGNDKSIKCEQNLGHDTMYWYKQDSKKFLKIMFSYNNKELIINETVPNRFSPKSPDKAHLNLHINSLELGDSAVYFCASSQGVMNTEAFFGQGTRLTVV.

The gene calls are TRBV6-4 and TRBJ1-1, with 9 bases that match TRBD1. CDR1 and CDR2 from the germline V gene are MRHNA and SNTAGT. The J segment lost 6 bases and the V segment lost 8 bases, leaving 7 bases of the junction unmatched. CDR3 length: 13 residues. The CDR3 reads CASPRDRAAEAFF. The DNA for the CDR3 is TGTGCCAGCCCACGGGACAGGGCGGCTGAAGCTTTCTTT.

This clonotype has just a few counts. CDR3 sequence reads: CSARSYGYTF. The CDR3 region has the DNA TGCAGTGCTAGATCCTATGGCTACACCTTC. The rearrangement joins TRBV20-1 to TRBJ1-2, with D hard to call. V gave up 2 bases and J gave up 4 bases, with 2 bases separating them. Germline CDR1 reads DFQATT; CDR2 reads SNEGSKA (reference sequence). The CDR3 loop spans 10 amino acids.

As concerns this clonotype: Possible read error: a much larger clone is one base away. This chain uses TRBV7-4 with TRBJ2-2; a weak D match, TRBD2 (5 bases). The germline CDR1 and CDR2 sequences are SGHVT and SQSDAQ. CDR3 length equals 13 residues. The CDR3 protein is CASSLGGRGELCF. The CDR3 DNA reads TGTGCCAGCAGCTTAGGTGGGCGTGGGGAGCTGTGTTTT. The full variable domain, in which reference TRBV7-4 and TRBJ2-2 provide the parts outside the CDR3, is GAGVSQSPRYKVAKRGRDVALRCDSISGHVTLYWYRQTLGQGSEVLTYSQSDAQRDKSGRPSGRFSAERPERSVSTLKIQRTEQGDSAVYLCASSLGGRGELCFGEGSRLTVL.

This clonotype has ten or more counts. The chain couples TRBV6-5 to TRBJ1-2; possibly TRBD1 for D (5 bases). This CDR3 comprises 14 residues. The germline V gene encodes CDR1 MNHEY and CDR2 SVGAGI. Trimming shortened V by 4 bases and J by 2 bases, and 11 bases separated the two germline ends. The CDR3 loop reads CASSSGTGNYGYTF. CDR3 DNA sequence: TGTGCCAGCAGTTCCGGGACGGGAAACTATGGCTACACCTTC.

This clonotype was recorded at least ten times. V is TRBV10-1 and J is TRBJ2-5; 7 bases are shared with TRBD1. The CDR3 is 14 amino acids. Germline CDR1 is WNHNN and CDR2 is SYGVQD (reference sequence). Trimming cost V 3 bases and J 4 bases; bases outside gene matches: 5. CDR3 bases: TGCGCCAGCAGTGAAGGGGGCCCCCCAGAGACCCAGTACTTC. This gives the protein CASSEGGPPETQYF.

The CDR3 DNA follows: TGTGCCAGCCACCGGGGGGCCCCCCTTGAGACCCAGTACTTC. As protein: CASHRGAPLETQYF. The chain has TRBV6-1 and TRBJ2-5; D possibly corresponds to TRBD2 (7 bases). The CDR3 length is 14 residues. Germline CDR1 is MNHNS and CDR2 is SASEGT. Deletions cut 8 bases from V and 5 bases from J, with 18 bases between.

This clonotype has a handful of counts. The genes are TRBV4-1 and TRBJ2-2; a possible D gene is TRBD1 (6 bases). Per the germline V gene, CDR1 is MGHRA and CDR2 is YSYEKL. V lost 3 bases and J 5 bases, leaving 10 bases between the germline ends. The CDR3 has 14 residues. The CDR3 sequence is CASSQTGYTGELFF. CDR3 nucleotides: TGCGCCAGCAGCCAGACAGGTTATACCGGGGAGCTGTTTTTT.

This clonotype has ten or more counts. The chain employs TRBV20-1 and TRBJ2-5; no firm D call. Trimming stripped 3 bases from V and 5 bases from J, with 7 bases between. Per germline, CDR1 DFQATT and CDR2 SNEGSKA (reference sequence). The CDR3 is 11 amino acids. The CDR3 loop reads CSASYSETQYF. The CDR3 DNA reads TGCAGTGCTAGTTATAGCGAGACCCAGTACTTC.

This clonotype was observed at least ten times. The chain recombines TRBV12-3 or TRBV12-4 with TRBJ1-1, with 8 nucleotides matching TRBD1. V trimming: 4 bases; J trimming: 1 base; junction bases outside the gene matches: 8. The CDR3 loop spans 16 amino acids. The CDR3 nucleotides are TGTGCCAGCAGTTCCGCACCCGGGACAGGGAACACTGAAGCTTTCTTT. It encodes CASSSAPGTGNTEAFF.

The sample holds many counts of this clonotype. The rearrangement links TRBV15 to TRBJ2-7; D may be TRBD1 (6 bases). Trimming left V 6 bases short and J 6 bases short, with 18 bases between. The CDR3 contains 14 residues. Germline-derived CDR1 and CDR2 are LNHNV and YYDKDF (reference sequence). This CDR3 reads CATSVWTAWREQYF. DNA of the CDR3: TGTGCCACCAGTGTCTGGACAGCTTGGCGCGAGCAGTACTTC. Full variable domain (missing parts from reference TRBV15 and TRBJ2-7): DAMVIQNPRYQVTQFGKPVTLSCSQTLNHNVMYWYQQKSSQAPKLLFHYYDKDFNNEADTPDNFQSRRPNTSFCFLDIRSPGLGDTAMYLCATSVWTAWREQYFGPGTRLTVT.

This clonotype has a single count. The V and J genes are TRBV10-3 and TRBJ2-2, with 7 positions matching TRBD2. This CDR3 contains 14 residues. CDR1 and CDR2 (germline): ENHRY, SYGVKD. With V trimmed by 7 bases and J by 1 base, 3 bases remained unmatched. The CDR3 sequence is CAIMGGENTGELFF. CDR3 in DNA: TGTGCCATCATGGGGGGGGAGAACACCGGGGAGCTGTTTTTT.

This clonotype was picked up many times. The CDR3 sequence: CASSPGTVYEQYF. The CDR3, as DNA: TGCGCCAGCAGCCCCGGGACTGTCTACGAGCAGTACTTC. The rearrangement joins TRBV5-1 to TRBJ2-7, with a weak D call TRBD2 (6 bases). Germline V gene lookup returns CDR1 SGHRS and CDR2 YFSETQ. This CDR3 comprises 13 residues. V shed 4 bases and J shed 3 bases, with 11 bases lying between them.

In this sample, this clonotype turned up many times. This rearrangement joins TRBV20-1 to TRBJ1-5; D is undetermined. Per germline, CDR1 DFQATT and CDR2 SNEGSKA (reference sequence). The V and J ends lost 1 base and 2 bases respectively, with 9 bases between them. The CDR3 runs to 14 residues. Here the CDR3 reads CSARVIAGNQPQHF. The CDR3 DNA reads TGCAGTGCTAGAGTTATAGCAGGCAATCAGCCCCAGCATTTT.

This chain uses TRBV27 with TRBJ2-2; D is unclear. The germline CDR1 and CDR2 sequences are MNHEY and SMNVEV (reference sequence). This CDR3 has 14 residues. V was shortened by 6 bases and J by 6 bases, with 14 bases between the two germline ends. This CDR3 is CASRLALVSGELFF. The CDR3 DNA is TGTGCCAGCAGACTTGCCCTCGTTTCCGGGGAGCTGTTTTTT.

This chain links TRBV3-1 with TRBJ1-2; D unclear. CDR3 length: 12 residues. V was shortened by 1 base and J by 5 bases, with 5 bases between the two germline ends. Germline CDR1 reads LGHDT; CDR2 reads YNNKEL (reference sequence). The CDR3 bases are TGTGCCAGCAGCCAAGGGGAATATGGCTACACCTTC. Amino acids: CASSQGEYGYTF.